Each of the 29 T cell receptor beta chains below was sequenced from the same sample in a study of T cells of healthy individuals. TCRdb reanalysed the 5' RACE reads using MiXCR and keeps one entry per CDR3 protein. The sample has about 100,000 distinct CDR3 sequences, roughly 15% seen once. These receptors all stem from a human donor in good health.

There are a few counts of this clonotype. The gene calls are TRBV4-2 and TRBJ2-3; perhaps D is TRBD1 or TRBD2 (6 bases each). Germline lookup yields CDR1 LGHNA and CDR2 YNFKEQ. This CDR3 region has 15 residues. The V and J ends lost 3 bases and 8 bases respectively, with 18 bases between them. The CDR3 loop is CASSHGGAPGVTQYF. The CDR3 bases are TGTGCCAGCAGCCATGGCGGGGCACCAGGGGTTACGCAGTATTTT.

The V gene is TRBV7-2, the J gene TRBJ2-7; 10 bases match TRBD1. The V segment lost 1 base and the J segment 4 bases; nucleotides outside the gene matches: 4. Germline CDR1 SGHTA, CDR2 FQGNSA. This CDR3 region has 15 residues. CDR3 amino acids: CASSLVRQGAYEQYF. The CDR3 DNA is TGTGCCAGCAGCTTAGTGCGACAGGGGGCTTACGAGCAGTACTTC.

This clonotype was counted between two and nine times. V and J are TRBV7-6 and TRBJ2-5; 9 positions agree with TRBD1. The CDR3 sequence is 14 residues long. Germline V gene data show CDR1 as SGHVS and CDR2 as FNYEAQ. V was clipped by 3 bases and J by 1 base; unmatched bases: 0. CDR3 nucleotides: TGTGCCAGCAGCTTGGACAGGGGCCAAGAGACCCAGTACTTC. This sequence encodes CASSLDRGQETQYF.

V is TRBV15 and J is TRBJ2-3; D unclear. CDR1 is LNHNV and CDR2 is YYDKDF in the germline V gene (reference sequence). This CDR3 comprises 14 residues. V lost 0 bases and J 0 bases, leaving 4 bases between the germline ends. The CDR3 region has the DNA TGTGCCACCAGCAGAGATTTTAGCACAGATACGCAGTATTTT. Amino acid sequence: CATSRDFSTDTQYF.

This sequence joins TRBV14 and TRBJ1-1; D is unresolved. CDR1 is SGHDN, CDR2 FVKESK, per germline. The CDR3 covers 14 residues. The ends were cut back, 0 bases at V and 4 bases at J, with 9 bases in the middle. The DNA for the CDR3 is TGTGCCAGCAGCCAAGATCGCGGGAGCACTGAAGCTTTCTTT. Its translation is CASSQDRGSTEAFF.

This clonotype was found many times. The gene calls are TRBV20-1 and TRBJ2-1; a possible D gene is TRBD2 (6 bases). The CDR3 loop spans 16 amino acids. CDR1 and CDR2 (germline): DFQATT, SNEGSKA (reference sequence). Trimming left V 3 bases short and J 1 base short, with 16 bases between. The CDR3 is CSARAVLALSYNEQFF. CDR3 nucleotides: TGCAGTGCTAGGGCGGTGCTAGCGTTATCCTACAATGAGCAGTTCTTC.

This chain links TRBV29-1 with TRBJ2-1; perhaps TRBD1 as D (6 bases). CDR1 and CDR2 from the germline V gene are SQVTM and ANQGSEA. Trimming cost V 1 base and J 12 bases, with 13 bases left between them. The CDR3 runs to 12 residues. The DNA for the CDR3 is TGCAGCGTTGAAGGCGCCGACAGGAGGCAGTTCTTC. Amino acids: CSVEGADRRQFF.

This clonotype was recorded once. This chain joins TRBV7-9 and TRBJ2-3, with TRBD2 matching over 12 bases. This CDR3 spans 16 amino acids. Trimming took 4 bases from V and 2 from J; bases not matched to a gene: 4. The germline V gene encodes CDR1 SEHNR and CDR2 FQNEAQ (reference sequence). The DNA of the CDR3 is TGTGCCAGCAGCTCCGGGACTAGCGGGCTCACAGATACGCAGTATTTT. Translating gives CASSSGTSGLTDTQYF.

This clonotype was observed many times. The rearrangement joins TRBV4-2 to TRBJ2-1; 9 nucleotides match TRBD1. Looked up from germline, CDR1 is LGHNA and CDR2 is YNFKEQ. The CDR3 spans 15 residues. V shed 2 bases and J 9 bases; nucleotides not matched to a gene: 8. CDR3 amino acids: CASSQPSQGAVEQFF. CDR3 bases: TGTGCCAGCAGCCAACCCTCACAGGGGGCGGTTGAGCAGTTCTTC.

The chain links TRBV6-2 or TRBV6-3 to TRBJ2-1; TRBD2 agrees at 7 bases. Germline lookup yields CDR1 MNHEY and CDR2 SVGEGT. This CDR3 region has 14 residues. V trimming: 4 bases; J trimming: 11 bases; junction bases outside the gene matches: 11. DNA of the CDR3: TGTGCCAGCAGTTCGTCTCGGACTAGTCGGAAGCAGTTCTTC. Translating gives CASSSSRTSRKQFF.

The rearrangement uses TRBV5-1 and TRBJ2-2, with D perhaps TRBD2 (5 bases). CDR3 length equals 15 residues. V gave up 6 bases and J gave up 1 base, with 13 bases separating them. Germline loops: CDR1 SGHRS, CDR2 YFSETQ. Here the CDR3 DNA reads TGCGCCAGCAACATTGCCGGGGTGAACACCGGGGAGCTGTTTTTT. It translates to CASNIAGVNTGELFF.

This clonotype was observed at least ten times. The chain has TRBV6-2 or TRBV6-3 and TRBJ1-5; 9 bases match TRBD1. CDR1 and CDR2 from the germline V gene are MNHEY and SVGEGT. The CDR3 loop spans 13 amino acids. V shed 2 bases, J shed 10 bases, and the junction held 3 bases outside the gene matches. CDR3 sequence reads: CASSYMGQGPQHF. The CDR3 DNA reads TGTGCCAGCAGTTACATGGGACAGGGCCCCCAGCATTTT.

This clonotype was detected a few times. The chain carries TRBV28 and TRBJ1-4, with no clear D. Germline V gene sequence: CDR1 MDHEN, CDR2 SYDVKM. V lost 3 bases and J 4 bases, leaving 6 bases between the germline ends. The CDR3 consists of 13 residues. This CDR3 is CASSLGYNEKLFF. Written as DNA, the CDR3 is TGTGCCAGCAGTTTGGGGTATAATGAAAAACTGTTTTTT.

This clonotype occurred many times. The chain uses TRBV21-1 and TRBJ1-2. TRBV21-1 is reported as a pseudogene. This CDR3 is built from 12 residues. The CDR3 is CASSSKVTGYTF. CDR3 in DNA: TGTGCCAGCAGCAGCAAAGTTACAGGCTACACCTTC.

The CDR3 reads CASSIRTNTEAFF. In DNA form, the CDR3 reads TGCGCCAGCAGCATACGGACGAACACTGAAGCTTTCTTT. This rearrangement joins TRBV5-1 to TRBJ1-1; D remains ambiguous. The germline CDR1 and CDR2 sequences are SGHRS and YFSETQ. This CDR3 region has 13 residues. Trimming pared 4 bases from V and 1 base from J, leaving 8 bases between. Using reference TRBV5-1 and TRBJ1-1 for the parts outside the CDR3, the full variable domain is KAGVTQTPRYLIKTRGQQVTLSCSPISGHRSVSWYQQTPGQGLQFLFEYFSETQRNKGNFPGRFSGRQFSNSRSEMNVSTLELGDSALYLCASSIRTNTEAFFGQGTRLTVV.

The chain joins TRBV5-1 to TRBJ2-7, with TRBD2 matching over 7 bases. There are 14 residues in the CDR3. The J segment lost 2 bases and the V segment lost 0 bases, leaving 2 bases of the junction unmatched. Germline CDR1 reads SGHRS; CDR2 reads YFSETQ. CDR3 nucleotides: TGCGCCAGCAGCTTGGCCGGGACTACCTACGAGCAGTACTTC. Translated, it gives CASSLAGTTYEQYF.

V gene TRBV5-1 combines with J gene TRBJ2-2; D is uncertain. Deletions cut 0 bases from V and 1 base from J, with 4 bases between. Looked up from germline, CDR1 is SGHRS and CDR2 is YFSETQ. The CDR3 loop spans 14 amino acids. The CDR3 sequence: CASSLVQNTGELFF. The DNA for the CDR3 is TGCGCCAGCAGCTTGGTACAGAACACCGGGGAGCTGTTTTTT.

This clonotype was counted at least ten times. The V call is TRBV20-1, the J call TRBJ1-3; unclear D gene. Trimming removed 4 bases from V and 0 bases from J, with 10 bases in between. This CDR3 has 14 residues. CDR1 is DFQATT and CDR2 is SNEGSKA in the germline V gene (reference sequence). CDR3 nucleotides: TGCAGTGCTACAGACTTCAGCTCTGGAAACACCATATATTTT. It is translated as CSATDFSSGNTIYF.

This clonotype was detected only a few times. This chain links TRBV20-1 with TRBJ2-2; D is possibly TRBD2 (5 bases). Trimming removed 6 bases at V and 5 bases at J, with 19 bases between. This CDR3 has 15 amino acids. Germline CDR1 reads DFQATT; CDR2 reads SNEGSKA (reference sequence). The CDR3 sequence: CSAVHGKKSTGELFF. The CDR3 DNA reads TGCAGTGCCGTACACGGGAAAAAGAGTACCGGGGAGCTGTTTTTT.

The V and J genes are TRBV7-2 and TRBJ2-1; TRBD2 aligns across 9 bases. With V trimmed by 1 base and J by 0 bases, 7 bases remained unmatched. Germline V gene sequence: CDR1 SGHTA, CDR2 FQGNSA. The CDR3 is 18 amino acids. In DNA form, the CDR3 reads TGTGCCAGCAGCTTAGGACGCGGGGGGGCTAGCTCCTACAATGAGCAGTTCTTC. Its protein product is CASSLGRGGASSYNEQFF.

This clonotype was observed at least ten times. The rearrangement joins TRBV12-3 or TRBV12-4 to TRBJ1-1, with D uncertain. V lost 5 bases, J lost 3 bases, and 10 bases lay in between. The CDR3 covers 13 residues. The CDR3 nucleotides read TGTGCCAGCAGTCCGGACGGTTACACTGAAGCTTTCTTT. Its protein product is CASSPDGYTEAFF.

This clonotype was found a few times. The gene calls are TRBV19 and TRBJ2-2, with D unclear. The CDR3 loop spans 13 amino acids. From germline, CDR1 is LNHDA and CDR2 SQIVND (reference sequence). Trimming removed 6 bases from V and 6 bases from J, with 11 bases in between. The CDR3 reads CASSPGWAGELFF. The CDR3 region has the DNA TGTGCCAGTAGCCCCGGGTGGGCCGGGGAGCTGTTTTTT.

In its sample, this clonotype was seen a few times. This chain connects TRBV20-1 to TRBJ2-1; 12 bases are a match to TRBD2. Trimming removed 0 bases from V and 3 bases from J; junction bases left unmatched: 3. This CDR3 is built from 16 residues. Looked up from germline, CDR1 is DFQATT and CDR2 is SNEGSKA (reference sequence). Here the CDR3 reads CSARELAGGRYNEQFF. The CDR3 DNA sequence: TGCAGTGCTAGAGAACTAGCGGGGGGCCGCTACAATGAGCAGTTCTTC.

The chain is built from TRBV15 and TRBJ1-1; D remains unclear. V lost 1 base, J lost 9 bases, and 12 bases lay in between. Germline CDR1 and CDR2: LNHNV and YYDKDF (reference sequence). CDR3 length: 13 residues. Here the CDR3 DNA reads TGTGCCACCAGCAGAGTCGAGGCAGGCCAAGCTTTCTTT. Translating it yields CATSRVEAGQAFF.

This clonotype has a single count. The genes are TRBV5-6 and TRBJ2-1; no reliable D call. V was clipped by 3 bases and J by 6 bases, with 10 bases between them. Germline V lookup: CDR1 SGHDT, CDR2 YYEEEE. This CDR3 comprises 13 residues. CDR3 DNA: TGTGCCAGCAGCTGGCCCTTGCTCAATGAGCAGTTCTTC. This codes for CASSWPLLNEQFF.

The chain joins TRBV4-2 to TRBJ2-7, with D maybe TRBD1 (6 bases). The CDR3 spans 15 residues. Trimming pared 0 bases from V and 0 bases from J, leaving 9 bases between. The V gene's germline CDR1 is LGHNA and CDR2 YNFKEQ. In nucleotides, the CDR3 is TGTGCCAGCAGCCAAGACGAAGGGGGCTCCTACGAGCAGTACTTC. Translated: CASSQDEGGSYEQYF.

This clonotype has only a few counts. The rearrangement joins TRBV4-3 to TRBJ1-4, with unresolved D. Trimming took 0 bases from V and 3 from J, leaving 5 bases between them. This CDR3 comprises 14 residues. Germline V gene sequence: CDR1 LGHNA, CDR2 YSLEER. In nucleotides, the CDR3 is TGCGCCAGCAGCCAAGAACCAGCTAATGAAAAACTGTTTTTT. Amino acids: CASSQEPANEKLFF.

The rearrangement links TRBV18 to TRBJ2-1; either TRBD1 or TRBD2 may fit D (6 bases each). CDR3 size: 16 residues. Germline CDR1 is KGHSH and CDR2 is LQKENI. Trimming pared 4 bases from V and 0 bases from J, leaving 13 bases between. CDR3 nucleotides: TGTGCCAGCTCACGCGAAGGGGGGAGCTCCTACAATGAGCAGTTCTTC. Protein sequence: CASSREGGSSYNEQFF.

Of note for this clonotype: This may be a read error, as it is one base from a much larger clone. This chain links TRBV9 with TRBJ2-7, with 9 nucleotides matching TRBD2. The junction had 4 bases not matched to a gene; V was cut back by 3 bases and J by 3 bases. Germline CDR1 is SGDLS and CDR2 is YYNGEE. The CDR3 extends over 14 amino acids. DNA for the CDR3: TGTGCCAGCAGCGCGACTAGCGGCCACTACGAGCAGTACTTC. It codes for CASSATSGHYEQYF.